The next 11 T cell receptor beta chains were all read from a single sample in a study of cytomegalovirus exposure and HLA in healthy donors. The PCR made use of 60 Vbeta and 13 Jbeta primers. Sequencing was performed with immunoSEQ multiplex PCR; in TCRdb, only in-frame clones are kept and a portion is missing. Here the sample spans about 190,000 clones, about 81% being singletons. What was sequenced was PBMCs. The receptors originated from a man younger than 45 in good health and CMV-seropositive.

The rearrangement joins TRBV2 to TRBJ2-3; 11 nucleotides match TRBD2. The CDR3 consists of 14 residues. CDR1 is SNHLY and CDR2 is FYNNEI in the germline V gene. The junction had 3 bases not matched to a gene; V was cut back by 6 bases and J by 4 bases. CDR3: CASRATSGADTQYF. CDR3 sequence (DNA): TGTGCCAGCAGGGCGACTAGCGGGGCAGATACGCAGTATTTT.

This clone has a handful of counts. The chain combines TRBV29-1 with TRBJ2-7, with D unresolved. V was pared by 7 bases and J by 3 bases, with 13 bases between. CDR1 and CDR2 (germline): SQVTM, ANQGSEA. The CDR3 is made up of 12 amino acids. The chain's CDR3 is CSGGAANYEQYF. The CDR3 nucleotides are TGCAGCGGAGGTGCCGCTAACTACGAGCAGTACTTC.

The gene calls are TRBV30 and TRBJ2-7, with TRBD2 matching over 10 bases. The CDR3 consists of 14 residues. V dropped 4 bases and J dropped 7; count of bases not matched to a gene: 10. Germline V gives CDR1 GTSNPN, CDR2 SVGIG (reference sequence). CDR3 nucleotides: TGTGCCTGGAATAGGCTAGCGGGAGCAAGTGAGCAGTACTTC. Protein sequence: CAWNRLAGASEQYF.

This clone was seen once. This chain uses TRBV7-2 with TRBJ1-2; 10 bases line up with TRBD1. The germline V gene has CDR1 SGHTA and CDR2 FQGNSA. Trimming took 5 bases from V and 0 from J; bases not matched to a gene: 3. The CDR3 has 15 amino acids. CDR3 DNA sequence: TGTGCCAGCAGCCGGACAGGGGGGCCTAACTATGGCTACACCTTC. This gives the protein CASSRTGGPNYGYTF.

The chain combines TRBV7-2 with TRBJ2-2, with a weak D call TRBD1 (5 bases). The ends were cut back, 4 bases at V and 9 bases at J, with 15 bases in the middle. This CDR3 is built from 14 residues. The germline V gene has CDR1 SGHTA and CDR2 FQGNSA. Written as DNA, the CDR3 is TGTGCCAGCAGCTCCTCCCTGGGGCCAAGGGAGCTGTTTTTT. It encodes CASSSSLGPRELFF. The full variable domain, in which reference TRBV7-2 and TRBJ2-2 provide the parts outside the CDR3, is GAGVSQSPSNKVTEKGKDVELRCDPISGHTALYWYRQSLGQGLEFLIYFQGNSAPDKSGLPSDRFSAERTGGSVSTLTIQRTQQEDSAVYLCASSSSLGPRELFFGEGSRLTVL.

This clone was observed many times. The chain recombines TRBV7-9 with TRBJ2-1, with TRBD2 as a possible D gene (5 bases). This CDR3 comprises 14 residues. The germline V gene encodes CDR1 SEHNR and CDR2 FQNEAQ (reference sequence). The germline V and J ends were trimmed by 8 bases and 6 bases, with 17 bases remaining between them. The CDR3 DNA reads TGTGCCAGCGAGAAGTCTAGCTCGATCAATGAGCAGTTCTTC. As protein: CASEKSSSINEQFF.

The CDR3 reads CAWGQGGQPQHF. The DNA of the CDR3 is TGTGCCTGGGGACAGGGAGGGCAGCCCCAGCATTTT. The chain links TRBV30 to TRBJ1-5; 8 bases map to TRBD1. Germline-derived CDR1 and CDR2 are GTSNPN and SVGIG (reference sequence). This CDR3 is built from 12 residues. V gave up 5 bases and J gave up 7 bases; unmatched junction bases: 4.

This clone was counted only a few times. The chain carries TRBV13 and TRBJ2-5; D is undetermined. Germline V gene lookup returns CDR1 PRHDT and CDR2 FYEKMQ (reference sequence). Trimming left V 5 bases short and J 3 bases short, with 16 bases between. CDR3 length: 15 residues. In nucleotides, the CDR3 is TGTGCCAGCAGCCTCCCCACCAGTGATGAAGAGACCCAGTACTTC. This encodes CASSLPTSDEETQYF.

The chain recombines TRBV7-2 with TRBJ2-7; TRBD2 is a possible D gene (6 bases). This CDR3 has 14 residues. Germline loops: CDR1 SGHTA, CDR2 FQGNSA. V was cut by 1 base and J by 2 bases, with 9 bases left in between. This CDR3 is CASSLVSGPYEQYF. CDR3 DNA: TGTGCCAGCAGCTTAGTTAGCGGTCCCTACGAGCAGTACTTC. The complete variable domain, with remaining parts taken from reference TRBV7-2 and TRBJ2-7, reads GAGVSQSPSNKVTEKGKDVELRCDPISGHTALYWYRQSLGQGLEFLIYFQGNSAPDKSGLPSDRFSAERTGGSVSTLTIQRTQQEDSAVYLCASSLVSGPYEQYFGPGTRLTVT.

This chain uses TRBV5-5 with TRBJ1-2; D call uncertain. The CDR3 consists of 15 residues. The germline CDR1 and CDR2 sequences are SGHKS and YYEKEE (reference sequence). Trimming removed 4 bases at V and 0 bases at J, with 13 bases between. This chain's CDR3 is CASSPDRLPNYGYTF. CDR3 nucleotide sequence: TGTGCCAGCAGCCCAGACCGACTCCCTAACTATGGCTACACCTTC.

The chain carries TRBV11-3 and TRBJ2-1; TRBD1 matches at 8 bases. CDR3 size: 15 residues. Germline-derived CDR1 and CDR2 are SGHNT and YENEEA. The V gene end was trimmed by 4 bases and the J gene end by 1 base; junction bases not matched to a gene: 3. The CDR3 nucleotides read TGTGCCAGCAGCTGGACAGGGTCTTCCTACAATGAGCAGTTCTTC. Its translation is CASSWTGSSYNEQFF.